This T cell receptor (beta chain) is from a study of blood T cell repertoires in COVID-19 (dated by TCRdb to the early 2020s). For the study in its entirety: Samples from collaborators originated in the United States, Italy and Spain and spanned both the acute and convalescent phases of COVID-19. The prospective study material was composed of cDNA or gDNA derived from T cells, B-cell-depleted T cells, or PBMCs. Deeply sampled blood TCRbeta repertoires from subjects exposed to, actively infected with, or recovered from COVID-19 were included in the dataset. The samples were drawn from the first 160 participants of the ongoing ImmuneRACE study and from 1,254 subjects provided by 6 global collaborators. The repertoires were released in a freely available public database meant as a resource for research on the immune response to SARS-CoV-2. Where available, HLA class I and class II types were obtained from metadata supplied by the sample provider rather than from assay-based typing. The sample metadata nearly always contained a de-identified subject ID, COVID-19 status, age in years and sex.

The study at large found these results: The amount of clinical and demographic metadata varied by source and participant and was provided uncurated.

Of note for this clone: Its binding antigen is unknown. Base-call qualities are not available, and no considerably larger clone is one nucleotide away.

V is cut by 4 bases and J by 7 bases, and the space between the germline ends is 16 bases. There are 15 amino acids in the CDR3, from cysteine to phenylalanine inclusive. CDR3 DNA only is kept here, 45 bases in frame from base 1. Per the germline V gene (reference sequence), SEHNR is the CDR1 and FQNEAQ is the CDR2. TCRbeta CDR3 regions were amplified from genomic DNA by means of the immunoSEQ Assay, a bias-controlled multiplex PCR. In the original analysis: The number of nucleated cells in each sample was estimated from the amplification of reference gene primers within the assay. Sequence reads were collapsed and filtered to measure the absolute abundance of every unique TCRbeta CDR3 rearrangement. For each sample, productive Simpson clonality was calculated by taking the square root of Simpson's diversity index across productive rearrangements. The table comes from immuneACCESS by way of TCRdb, which keeps in-frame sequences with V and J called. Part of the clones is missing from these tables; in studies checked, under half for an unresolved V gene and the rest for unknown reasons. V, J and clone size derive from that table, while D and trimming were established from the DNA sequence. The sample has some 240,000 clones on record, roughly four fifths of them singletons. About 5.6% of the sample is in the top ten clones.

In Seattle, one collaborating source enrolled patients while the infection was active and tracked those patients longitudinally over the course of disease. Whole blood was collected in K2EDTA tubes by collaborating institutions according to the institutions' own protocols. For TCRbeta analysis, collaborator samples were shipped as frozen whole blood, as isolated PBMCs, or as DNA extracted from either sample type. Sequenced material: peripheral blood. The sequence links TRBV7-9 to TRBJ2-2, with a weak D call of TRBD2 (5 bases match). This TCR was sampled from a woman aged 70 to 79 with COVID-19, enrolled during active disease. The nucleotides are TGTGCCAGCAGCTACCCGGGCCAAGGGAGCGGGGAGCTGTTTTTT. It translates to CASSYPGQGSGELFF.